This T cell receptor beta chain emerged from a study of blood T cell repertoires in COVID-19. Study context: The United States, Italy and Spain provided the acute and convalescent COVID-19 samples. Sources were T cells, B-cell-depleted T cells, or PBMCs; the material itself was cDNA or gDNA.

The CDR3 has 14 amino acids. V shed 4 bases, J shed 6 bases, and the junction held 4 bases outside the gene matches. Germline CDR1 is MGHRA and CDR2 is YSYEKL. Original methodology: It was from reference gene primer amplification that nucleated cell counts were estimated. Generated by immunoSEQ multiplex PCR, the TCRdb table keeps only in-frame clones and is missing some. Clonal size and the V and J genes are those of that table, whereas D and trimming came from the DNA. Counted here are around 59,000 clones, about 70% occurring once; the ten biggest clones make up roughly 18%. Source material: peripheral blood. The receptor was derived from a woman aged 50 to 60 with active or convalescent COVID-19. V usage is TRBV4-1 and J usage is TRBJ2-1; TRBD2 aligns across 9 bases. The DNA for the CDR3 is TGCGCCAGCAGCCGACTAGCGGACCCCAATGAGCAGTTCTTC. Amino acids: CASSRLADPNEQFF.